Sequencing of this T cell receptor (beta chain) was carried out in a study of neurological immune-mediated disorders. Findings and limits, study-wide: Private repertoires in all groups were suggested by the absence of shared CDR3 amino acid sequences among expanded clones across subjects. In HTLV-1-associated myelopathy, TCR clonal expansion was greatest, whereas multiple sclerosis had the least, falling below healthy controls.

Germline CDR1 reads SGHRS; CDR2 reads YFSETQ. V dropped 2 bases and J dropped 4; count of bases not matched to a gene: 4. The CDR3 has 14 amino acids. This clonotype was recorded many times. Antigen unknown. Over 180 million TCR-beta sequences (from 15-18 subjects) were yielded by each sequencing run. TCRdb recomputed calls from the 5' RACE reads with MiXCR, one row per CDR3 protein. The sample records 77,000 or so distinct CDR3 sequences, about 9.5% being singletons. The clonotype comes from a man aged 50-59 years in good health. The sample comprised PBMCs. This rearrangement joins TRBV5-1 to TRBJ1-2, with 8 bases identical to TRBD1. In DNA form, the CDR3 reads TGCGCCAGCAGCTTCGGACAGGGAAGCTATGGCTACACCTTC. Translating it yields CASSFGQGSYGYTF.